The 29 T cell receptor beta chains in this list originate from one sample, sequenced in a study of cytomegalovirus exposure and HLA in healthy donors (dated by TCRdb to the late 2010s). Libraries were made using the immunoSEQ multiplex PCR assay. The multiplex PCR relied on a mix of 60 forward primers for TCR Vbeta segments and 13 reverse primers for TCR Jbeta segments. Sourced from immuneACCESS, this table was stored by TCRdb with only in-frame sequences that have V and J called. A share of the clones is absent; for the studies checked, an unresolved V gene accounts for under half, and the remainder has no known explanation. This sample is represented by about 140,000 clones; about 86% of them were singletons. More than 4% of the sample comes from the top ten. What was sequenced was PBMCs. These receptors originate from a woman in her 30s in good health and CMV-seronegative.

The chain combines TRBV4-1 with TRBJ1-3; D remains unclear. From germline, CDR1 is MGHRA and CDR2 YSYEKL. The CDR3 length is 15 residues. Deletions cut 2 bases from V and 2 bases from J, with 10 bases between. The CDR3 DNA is TGCGCCAGCAGCCAACAAGCAGGAACTGGAAACACCATATATTTT. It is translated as CASSQQAGTGNTIYF.

The CDR3: CASSLAGGATDTQYF. The DNA for the CDR3 is TGTGCCAGCAGCTTGGCGGGGGGGGCCACAGATACGCAGTATTTT. The chain joins TRBV7-3 to TRBJ2-3; 9 nucleotides align to TRBD2. CDR1 and CDR2 (germline): SGHTA, FQGTGA. The CDR3 has 15 residues. V shed 3 bases, J shed 2 bases, and the junction held 3 bases outside the gene matches. The whole variable domain, remainder taken from reference TRBV7-3 and TRBJ2-3, is GAGVSQTPSNKVTEKGKYVELRCDPISGHTALYWYRQSLGQGPEFLIYFQGTGAADDSGLPNDRFFAVRPEGSVSTLKIQRTERGDSAVYLCASSLAGGATDTQYFGPGTRLTVL.

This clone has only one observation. CDR3 sequence reads: CASRHTVNTEAFF. The DNA for the CDR3 is TGTGCCAGCCGCCACACAGTGAACACTGAAGCTTTCTTT. The chain has TRBV9 and TRBJ1-1, with D hard to call. Per germline, CDR1 SGDLS and CDR2 YYNGEE. Trimming took off 7 bases at V and 0 bases at J, with 10 bases between the two ends. CDR3 length: 13 residues.

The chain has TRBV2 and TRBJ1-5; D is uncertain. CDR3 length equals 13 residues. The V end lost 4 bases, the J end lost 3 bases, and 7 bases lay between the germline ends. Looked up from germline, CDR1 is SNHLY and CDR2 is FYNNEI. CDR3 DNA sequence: TGTGCCAGCAGTGGCGACTACAATCAGCCCCAGCATTTT. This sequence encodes CASSGDYNQPQHF.

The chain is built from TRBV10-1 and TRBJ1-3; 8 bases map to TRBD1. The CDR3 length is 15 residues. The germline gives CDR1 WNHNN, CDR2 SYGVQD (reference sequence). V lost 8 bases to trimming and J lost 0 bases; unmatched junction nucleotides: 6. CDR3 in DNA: TGCGCCAGCCGATGGACAGGGCACTCTGGAAACACCATATATTTT. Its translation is CASRWTGHSGNTIYF.

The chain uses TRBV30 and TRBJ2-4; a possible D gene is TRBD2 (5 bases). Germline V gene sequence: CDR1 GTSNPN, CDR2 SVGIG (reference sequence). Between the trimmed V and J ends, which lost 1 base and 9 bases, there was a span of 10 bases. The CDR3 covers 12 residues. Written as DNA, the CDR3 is TGTGCCTGGAGTGCGGACTGGGGCATTCAGTACTTC. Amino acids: CAWSADWGIQYF. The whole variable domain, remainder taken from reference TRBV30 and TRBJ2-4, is SQTIHQWPATLVQPVGSPLSLECTVEGTSNPNLYWYRQAAGRGLQLLFYSVGIGQISSEVPQNLSASRPQDRQFILSSKKLLLSDSGFYLCAWSADWGIQYFGAGTRLSVL.

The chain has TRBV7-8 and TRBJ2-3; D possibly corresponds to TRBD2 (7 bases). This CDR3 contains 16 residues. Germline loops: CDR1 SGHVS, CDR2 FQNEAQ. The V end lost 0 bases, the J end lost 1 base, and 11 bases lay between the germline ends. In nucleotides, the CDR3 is TGTGCCAGCAGCTTAGCTTCGGGGGGCCGCACAGATACGCAGTATTTT. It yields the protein CASSLASGGRTDTQYF.

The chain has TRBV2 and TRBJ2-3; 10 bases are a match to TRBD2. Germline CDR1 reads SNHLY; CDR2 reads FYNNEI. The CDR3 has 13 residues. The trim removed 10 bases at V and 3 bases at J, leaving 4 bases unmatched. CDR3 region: CATSGGFTDTQYF. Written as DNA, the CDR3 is TGTGCCACTAGCGGGGGATTTACAGATACGCAGTATTTT.

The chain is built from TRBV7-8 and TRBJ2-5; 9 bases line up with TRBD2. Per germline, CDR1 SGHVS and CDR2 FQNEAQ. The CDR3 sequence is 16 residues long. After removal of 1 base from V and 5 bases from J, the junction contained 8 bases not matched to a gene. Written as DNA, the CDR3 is TGTGCCAGCAGCTTAGTGGCAGCGGGGGGTTGGGAGACCCAGTACTTC. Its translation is CASSLVAAGGWETQYF.

The CDR3 loop is CASGTSSVQEQFF. As DNA, the CDR3 is TGTGCCAGTGGGACTAGCAGCGTTCAAGAGCAGTTCTTC. This chain joins TRBV19 and TRBJ2-1, with 9 positions matching TRBD2. Germline CDR1 is LNHDA and CDR2 is SQIVND (reference sequence). J lost 10 bases, V lost 8 bases, and 9 bases had no gene match. CDR3 length: 13 residues.

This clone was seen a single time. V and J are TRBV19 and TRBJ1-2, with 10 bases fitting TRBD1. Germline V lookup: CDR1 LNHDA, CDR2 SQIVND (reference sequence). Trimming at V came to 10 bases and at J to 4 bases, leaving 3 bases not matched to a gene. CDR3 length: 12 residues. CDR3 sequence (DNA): TGTGCCATTCGGACAGGGGGCTATGGCTACACCTTC. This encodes CAIRTGGYGYTF. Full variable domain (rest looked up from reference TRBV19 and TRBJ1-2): DGGITQSPKYLFRKEGQNVTLSCEQNLNHDAMYWYRQDPGQGLRLIYYSQIVNDFQKGDIAEGYSVSREKKESFPLTVTSAQKNPTAFYLCAIRTGGYGYTFGSGTRLTVV.

CDR3 bases: TGTGCCAGCAGCTCCGAACTAGCGGGAGGTGAGCAGTTCTTC. This translates into CASSSELAGGEQFF. V is TRBV11-3 and J is TRBJ2-1, with 12 bases lining up with TRBD2. With V trimmed by 4 bases and J by 9 bases, 4 bases remained unmatched. The CDR3 is made up of 14 amino acids. CDR1 is SGHNT and CDR2 is YENEEA in the germline V gene.

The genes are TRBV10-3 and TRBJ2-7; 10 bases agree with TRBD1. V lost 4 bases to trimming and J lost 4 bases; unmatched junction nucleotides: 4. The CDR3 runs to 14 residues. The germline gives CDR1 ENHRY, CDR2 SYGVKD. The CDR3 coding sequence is TGTGCCATCAGTGCCCGACAGGGGGCTTACGAGCAGTACTTC. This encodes CAISARQGAYEQYF.

The CDR3 bases are TGTGCCAGCAGCTTCAGGGGTGGGGCCAACGTCCTGACTTTC. As protein: CASSFRGGANVLTF. The V and J genes are TRBV7-9 and TRBJ2-6; maybe TRBD1 (6 bases). The CDR3 extends over 14 amino acids. V gave up 3 bases and J gave up 3 bases, with 6 bases separating them. Germline V CDR1 and CDR2: SEHNR, FQNEAQ (reference sequence).

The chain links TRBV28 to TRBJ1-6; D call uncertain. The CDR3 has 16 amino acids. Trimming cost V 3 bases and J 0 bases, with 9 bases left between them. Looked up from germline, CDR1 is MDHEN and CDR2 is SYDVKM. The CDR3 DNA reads TGTGCCAGCAGTTTCTCGAAGAGCTCCTATAATTCACCCCTCCACTTT. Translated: CASSFSKSSYNSPLHF.

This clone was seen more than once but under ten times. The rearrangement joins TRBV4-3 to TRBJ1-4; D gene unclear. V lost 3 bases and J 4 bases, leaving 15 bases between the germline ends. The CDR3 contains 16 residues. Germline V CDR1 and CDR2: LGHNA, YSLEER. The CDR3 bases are TGCGCCAGCAGCCAGGAGAGCGCAGTCTTTAATGAAAAACTGTTTTTT. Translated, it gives CASSQESAVFNEKLFF.

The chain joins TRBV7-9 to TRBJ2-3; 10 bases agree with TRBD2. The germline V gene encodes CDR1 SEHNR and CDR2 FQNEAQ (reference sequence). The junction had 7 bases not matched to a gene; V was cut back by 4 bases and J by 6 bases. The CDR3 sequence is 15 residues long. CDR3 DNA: TGTGCCAGCAGCTCCCTAGCGGGGGACTTGGATACGCAGTATTTT. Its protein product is CASSSLAGDLDTQYF.

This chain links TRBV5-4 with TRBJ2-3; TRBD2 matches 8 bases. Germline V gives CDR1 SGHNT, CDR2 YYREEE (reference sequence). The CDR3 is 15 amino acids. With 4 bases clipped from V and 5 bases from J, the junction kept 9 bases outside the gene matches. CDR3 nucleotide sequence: TGTGCCAGCAGCCGAGCGGGAGATGGGATAGATACGCAGTATTTT. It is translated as CASSRAGDGIDTQYF.

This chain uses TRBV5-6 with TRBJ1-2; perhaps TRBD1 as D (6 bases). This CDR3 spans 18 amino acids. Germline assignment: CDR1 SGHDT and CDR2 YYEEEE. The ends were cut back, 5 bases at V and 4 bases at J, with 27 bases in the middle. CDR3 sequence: CASRPYGRGVLYSYGYTF. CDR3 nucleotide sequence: TGTGCCAGCAGACCTTACGGCAGGGGTGTTCTGTACAGCTATGGCTACACCTTC.

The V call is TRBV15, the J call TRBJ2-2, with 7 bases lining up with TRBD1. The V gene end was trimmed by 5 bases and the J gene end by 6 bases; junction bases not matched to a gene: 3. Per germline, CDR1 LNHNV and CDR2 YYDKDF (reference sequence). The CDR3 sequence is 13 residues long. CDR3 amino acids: CATSRTGPGELFF. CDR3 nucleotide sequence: TGTGCCACCAGCCGGACAGGTCCCGGGGAGCTGTTTTTT.

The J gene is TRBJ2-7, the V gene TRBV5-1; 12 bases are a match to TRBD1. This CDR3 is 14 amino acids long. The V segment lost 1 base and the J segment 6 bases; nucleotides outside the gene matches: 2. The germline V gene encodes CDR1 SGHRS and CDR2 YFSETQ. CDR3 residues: CASSLMGQGAEQYF. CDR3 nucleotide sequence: TGCGCCAGCAGCTTGATGGGACAGGGGGCCGAGCAGTACTTC. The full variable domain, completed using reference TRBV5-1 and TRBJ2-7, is KAGVTQTPRYLIKTRGQQVTLSCSPISGHRSVSWYQQTPGQGLQFLFEYFSETQRNKGNFPGRFSGRQFSNSRSEMNVSTLELGDSALYLCASSLMGQGAEQYFGPGTRLTVT.

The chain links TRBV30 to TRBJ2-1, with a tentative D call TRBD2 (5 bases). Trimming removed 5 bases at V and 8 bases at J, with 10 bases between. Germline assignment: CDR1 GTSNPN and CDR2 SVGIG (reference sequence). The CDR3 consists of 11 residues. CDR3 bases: TGTGCCTGGGGCCTCGGGGATGAGCAGTTCTTC. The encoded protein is CAWGLGDEQFF.

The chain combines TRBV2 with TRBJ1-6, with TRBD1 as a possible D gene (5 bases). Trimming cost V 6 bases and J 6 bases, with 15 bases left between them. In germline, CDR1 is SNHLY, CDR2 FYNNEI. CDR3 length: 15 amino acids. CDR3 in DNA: TGTGCCAGCAGCGCCGTCCCAGGGTTTAATTCACCCCTCCACTTT. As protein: CASSAVPGFNSPLHF.

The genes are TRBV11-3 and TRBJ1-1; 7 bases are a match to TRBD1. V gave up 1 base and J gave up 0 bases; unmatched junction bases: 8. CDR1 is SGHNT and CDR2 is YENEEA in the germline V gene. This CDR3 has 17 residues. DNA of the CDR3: TGTGCCAGCAGCTTAGCCATCAGGGGGAGGATGAACACTGAAGCTTTCTTT. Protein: CASSLAIRGRMNTEAFF.

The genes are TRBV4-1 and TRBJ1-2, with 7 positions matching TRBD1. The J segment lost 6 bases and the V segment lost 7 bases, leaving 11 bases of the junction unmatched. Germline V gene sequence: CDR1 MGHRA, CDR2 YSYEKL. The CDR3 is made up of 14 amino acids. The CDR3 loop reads CASTAYGQANGYTF. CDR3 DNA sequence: TGCGCCAGCACCGCGTACGGACAGGCCAATGGCTACACCTTC.

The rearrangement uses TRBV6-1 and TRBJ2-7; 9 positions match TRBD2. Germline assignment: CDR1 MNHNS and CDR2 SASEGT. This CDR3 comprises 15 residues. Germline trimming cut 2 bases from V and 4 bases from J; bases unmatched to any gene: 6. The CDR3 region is CASSEPAGGSYEQYF. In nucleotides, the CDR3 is TGTGCCAGCAGTGAACCAGCGGGGGGTTCTTACGAGCAGTACTTC.

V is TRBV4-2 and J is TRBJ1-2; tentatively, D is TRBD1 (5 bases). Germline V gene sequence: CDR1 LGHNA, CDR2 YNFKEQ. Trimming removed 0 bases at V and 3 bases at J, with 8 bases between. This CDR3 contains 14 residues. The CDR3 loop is CASSQDRVDYGYTF. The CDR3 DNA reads TGTGCCAGCAGCCAAGACAGGGTCGACTATGGCTACACCTTC.

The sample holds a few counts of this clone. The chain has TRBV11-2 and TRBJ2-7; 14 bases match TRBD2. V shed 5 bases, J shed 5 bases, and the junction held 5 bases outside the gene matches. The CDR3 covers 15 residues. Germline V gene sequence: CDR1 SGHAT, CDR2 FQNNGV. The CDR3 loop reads CASSPGTSGSDEQYF. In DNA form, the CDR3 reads TGTGCCAGCAGCCCTGGGACTAGCGGGAGCGACGAGCAGTACTTC.

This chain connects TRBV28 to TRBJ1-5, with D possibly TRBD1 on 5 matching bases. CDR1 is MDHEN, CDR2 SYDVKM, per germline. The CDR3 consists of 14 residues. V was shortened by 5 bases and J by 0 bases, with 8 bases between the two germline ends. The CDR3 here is CASSPDSSNQPQHF. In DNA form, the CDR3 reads TGTGCCAGCAGTCCCGACAGTAGCAATCAGCCCCAGCATTTT.